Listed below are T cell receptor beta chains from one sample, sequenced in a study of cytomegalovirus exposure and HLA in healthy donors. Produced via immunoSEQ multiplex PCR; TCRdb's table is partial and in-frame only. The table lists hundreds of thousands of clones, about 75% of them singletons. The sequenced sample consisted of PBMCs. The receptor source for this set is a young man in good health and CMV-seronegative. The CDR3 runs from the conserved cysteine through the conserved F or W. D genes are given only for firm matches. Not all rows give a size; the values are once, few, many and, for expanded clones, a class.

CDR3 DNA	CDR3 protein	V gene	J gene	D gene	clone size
TGTGCCAGCAGCGGCACCGACAGGGGGCGGAATGAAAAACTGTTTTTT	CASSGTDRGRNEKLFF	TRBV9	TRBJ1-4	TRBD1	NA
TGTGCCAGCAGCGCCTCGGGACTAGCGGGAGCTTGGGAGCAGTTCTTC	CASSASGLAGAWEQFF	TRBV9	TRBJ2-1	TRBD2	NA
TGTGCCTCCCAGGAGGGATCCGCGTTTGGCGAGCAGTACTTC	CASQEGSAFGEQYF	TRBV13	TRBJ2-7	NA	NA
TGTGCCAGCAGCCCGACTAGAATCGGGGAGCTGTTTTTT	CASSPTRIGELFF	TRBV7-6	TRBJ2-2	NA	once
TGTGCCAGCAGTGGACAGGGAGGTGACTACTACGAGCAGTACTTC	CASSGQGGDYYEQYF	TRBV2	TRBJ2-7	NA	NA
TGCGCCAGCGGACAGGGCCCCTCCTACGAGCAGTACTTC	CASGQGPSYEQYF	TRBV5-1	TRBJ2-7	TRBD1	NA
TGTGCCATCAGCACTGGACTATCAGGCTACGAGCAGTACTTC	CAISTGLSGYEQYF	TRBV10-3	TRBJ2-7	NA	once
TGCAGCGTACTGGGACAGGGATCTGACGGCTACACCTTC	CSVLGQGSDGYTF	TRBV29-1	TRBJ1-2	TRBD1	few
TGTGCCACCAGCAGAGTGACCGGGACAGGGGGGAACTACGAGCAGTACTTC	CATSRVTGTGGNYEQYF	TRBV15	TRBJ2-7	TRBD1	NA
TGTGCCAGTAGTACCGAAGTTTCTCTGGGCCGAGAGCAGTACTTC	CASSTEVSLGREQYF	TRBV19	TRBJ2-7	NA	NA
TGCGCCAGCAGCCAAGCCCGGGACAGGGGGCTTGAGCAGTACTTC	CASSQARDRGLEQYF	TRBV4-1	TRBJ2-7	TRBD1	few
TGTGCCAGCAGTGAAAATTCAGGAGGACTTTCCACAGATACGCAGTATTTT	CASSENSGGLSTDTQYF	TRBV6-4	TRBJ2-3	NA	NA
TGCGCCAGCAGCCAAGATGGGGGGAACCCCTACAATGAGCAGTTCTTC	CASSQDGGNPYNEQFF	TRBV4-3	TRBJ2-1	NA	NA
TGTGCCAGCAGCTTGGCTTGGCACCTCCTAGCGGGAGAAAACAATGAGCAGTTCTTC	CASSLAWHLLAGENNEQFF	TRBV5-4	TRBJ2-1	TRBD2	NA
TGTGCCATCAGTGGGGGCCCGGGACAGGGGGCCGACGAGCAGTACTTC	CAISGGPGQGADEQYF	TRBV10-3	TRBJ2-7	TRBD1	NA
TGTGCCAGCAGCTTCGGGACAGGGGCCGCTGAGGGCTACACCTTC	CASSFGTGAAEGYTF	TRBV11-2	TRBJ1-2	TRBD1	NA
TGTGCCAGCAGTGAGTCCGGGGGCTATGGCTACACCTTC	CASSESGGYGYTF	TRBV25-1	TRBJ1-2	NA	NA
TGTGCCAGCAGCTCGGACAGGGCGGAGGGTCAGCCCCAGCATTTT	CASSSDRAEGQPQHF	TRBV7-9	TRBJ1-5	TRBD1	NA
TGTGCCAGCAGCGCCCTCGAAGGGGCTGGCTACACCTTC	CASSALEGAGYTF	TRBV7-3	TRBJ1-2	NA	NA
TGTGCCAGCAGCGTAAGACAGGAGTCGTACAATGAGCAGTTCTTC	CASSVRQESYNEQFF	TRBV9	TRBJ2-1	NA	few
TGTGCCAGCAGTGTACCCGGGTCCGCTGAAGCTTTCTTT	CASSVPGSAEAFF	TRBV6-1	TRBJ1-1	NA	NA
TGTGCCAGCAGCTACGACACCTACAATGAGCAGTTCTTC	CASSYDTYNEQFF	TRBV7-2	TRBJ2-1	NA	NA
TGTGCCAGCAGTTTGGCCCCCTTTCAAGAGACCCAGTACTTC	CASSLAPFQETQYF	TRBV27	TRBJ2-5	NA	NA
TGTGCCAGCAGCAAAGAGAAGCGCTTCTCCTACGAGCAGTACTTC	CASSKEKRFSYEQYF	TRBV21-1	TRBJ2-7	NA	once
TGTGCCAGCAGTGAAGATGCTCTCAGGGAGGGAGTTGAAGATACGCAGTATTTT	CASSEDALREGVEDTQYF	TRBV6-1	TRBJ2-3	TRBD2	NA
TGTGCCAGCAGTTTATTATCTGGGCCGGAGGCCTACGAGCAGTACTTC	CASSLLSGPEAYEQYF	TRBV28	TRBJ2-7	NA	NA
TGTGCCAGCAGCCCTCGGACAGGTCCCCTCTATGAAAAACTGTTTTTT	CASSPRTGPLYEKLFF	TRBV7-9	TRBJ1-4	TRBD1	few
TGCGCCAGCAGCCCCCCCTTGGCGGGCACAGATACGCAGTATTTT	CASSPPLAGTDTQYF	TRBV5-1	TRBJ2-3	NA	NA
TGTGCCAGTAGTATAGGGACATTTAGCAATCAGCCCCAGCATTTT	CASSIGTFSNQPQHF	TRBV19	TRBJ1-5	NA	NA
TGTGCCAGCAGTTTGTGGGGGAGGGACACTGAAGCTTTCTTT	CASSLWGRDTEAFF	TRBV27	TRBJ1-1	NA	NA
TGCAGCGTCGCTGGGGGGGGGCAGCCCCAGCATTTT	CSVAGGGQPQHF	TRBV29-1	TRBJ1-5	NA	NA
TGTGCCAGCAGTACGTTGACAGGCCCGGGCACAGATACGCAGTATTTT	CASSTLTGPGTDTQYF	TRBV27	TRBJ2-3	NA	NA
TGCGCCAGCAGCTTGGGAAAAGGAGGCACTGAAGCTTTCTTT	CASSLGKGGTEAFF	TRBV5-1	TRBJ1-1	NA	NA
TGTGCCTGGAGTGGGACAGGTCCCGCTGAGCAGTTCTTC	CAWSGTGPAEQFF	TRBV30	TRBJ2-1	TRBD1	few
TGTGCCAGCAGCTTAGATTCCAGCGGGGCTAGCACAGATACGCAGTATTTT	CASSLDSSGASTDTQYF	TRBV11-3	TRBJ2-3	TRBD2	NA
TGTGCCAGCAGCCAAGGGGCAGGGTTGACAGATACGCAGTATTTT	CASSQGAGLTDTQYF	TRBV7-3	TRBJ2-3	NA	few
TGTGCCAGCAGCTTAACGCCCTCCGGGGGGGTACCCTACGAGCAGTACTTC	CASSLTPSGGVPYEQYF	TRBV7-6	TRBJ2-7	TRBD2	NA
TGTGCCAGCCACGCGGGTGGGACAGATACGCAGTATTTT	CASHAGGTDTQYF	TRBV7-2	TRBJ2-3	NA	NA
TGTGCCAGCAGCTTAGATCAGGCTAGCGGGAGACGGGGTGAGCAGTTCTTC	CASSLDQASGRRGEQFF	TRBV11-2	TRBJ2-1	TRBD2	NA
TGCGCCAGCAGCCCTCGGACTAGCTGGTTGGTCGGGGAGCTGTTTTTT	CASSPRTSWLVGELFF	TRBV4-3	TRBJ2-2	TRBD2	NA
TGTGCCAGCAGTGACGGGACAGGGAACTATGGCTACACCTTC	CASSDGTGNYGYTF	TRBV6-4	TRBJ1-2	TRBD1	NA
TGTGCCAGCAGTCCGCCAAAGACAGGGTTTTTAAGTTATAGTAATCAGCCCCAGCATTTT	CASSPPKTGFLSYSNQPQHF	TRBV28	TRBJ1-5	TRBD1	NA
TGTGCCAGCAGCCATCACACAGGGTCGAACACTGAAGCTTTCTTT	CASSHHTGSNTEAFF	TRBV4-2	TRBJ1-1	NA	NA
TGTGCCAGCAGTTACACAGGGGGCGGTGAAGCTTTCTTT	CASSYTGGGEAFF	TRBV6-6	TRBJ1-1	TRBD1	NA
TGTGCCAGTAGTTCCCGGACAGGGGCCCACGAGCAGTACTTC	CASSSRTGAHEQYF	TRBV19	TRBJ2-7	TRBD1	once
TGCGCCAGCAGCTTGGCCTCCCTCCTCCGGCGGGAGCGGGGGGGGGAAGGCTACACCTTC	CASSLASLLRRERGGEGYTF	TRBV5-1	TRBJ1-2	NA	NA
TGTGCCAGCAGTTCCCCGGGACAGGGGGCGCAGCCCCAGCATTTT	CASSSPGQGAQPQHF	TRBV28	TRBJ1-5	TRBD1	NA
TGTGCCAGCAGCCAAGATGCCACTTCTGGGGCCAACGTCCTGACTTTC	CASSQDATSGANVLTF	TRBV5-8	TRBJ2-6	NA	NA
TGCGCCAGCAGCTTGGAGAGTGAAAAACTGTTTTTT	CASSLESEKLFF	TRBV5-1	TRBJ1-4	NA	NA
TGTGCCAGCAGCTTAACAGGGAACAATCAGCCCCAGCATTTT	CASSLTGNNQPQHF	TRBV11-3	TRBJ1-5	NA	NA
TGTGCCAGCAGCGTAGGTGCGGGAGGCACCGGGGAGCTGTTTTTT	CASSVGAGGTGELFF	TRBV9	TRBJ2-2	TRBD2	NA
TGTGCCAGCAGCTTAGAATGGTCGGGGTTGAACACTGAAGCTTTCTTT	CASSLEWSGLNTEAFF	TRBV7-2	TRBJ1-1	NA	NA
TGTGCCAGCAGTTTATTTCCGGGACAGGGCTACAATCAGCCCCAGCATTTT	CASSLFPGQGYNQPQHF	TRBV28	TRBJ1-5	TRBD1	few
TGTGCCAGCAGCGTCAGTAGCGATAGCACAGATACGCAGTATTTT	CASSVSSDSTDTQYF	TRBV28	TRBJ2-3	NA	NA
TGTGCCACCCGTGGGCGTAGCACAGATACGCAGTATTTT	CATRGRSTDTQYF	TRBV5-6	TRBJ2-3	NA	NA
TGTGCCAGCAGTGCTCTACCGGGACAGGGGGCGACGAACACCGGGGAGCTGTTTTTT	CASSALPGQGATNTGELFF	TRBV6-1	TRBJ2-2	TRBD1	NA
TGTGCCATTAACAGGGGCACGGACGAGCAGTACTTC	CAINRGTDEQYF	TRBV10-3	TRBJ2-7	TRBD1	NA
TGTGCCAGCACGGCGGCTGGAAACACCATATATTTT	CASTAAGNTIYF	TRBV6-5	TRBJ1-3	NA	NA
TGTGCCTGGAGTCCCAAATTCGGGACAGGGGAACTCTACGAGCAGTACTTC	CAWSPKFGTGELYEQYF	TRBV30	TRBJ2-7	TRBD1	NA
TGTGCCAGCAGTTCAAACTATGGCTACACCTTC	CASSSNYGYTF	TRBV28	TRBJ1-2	NA	once